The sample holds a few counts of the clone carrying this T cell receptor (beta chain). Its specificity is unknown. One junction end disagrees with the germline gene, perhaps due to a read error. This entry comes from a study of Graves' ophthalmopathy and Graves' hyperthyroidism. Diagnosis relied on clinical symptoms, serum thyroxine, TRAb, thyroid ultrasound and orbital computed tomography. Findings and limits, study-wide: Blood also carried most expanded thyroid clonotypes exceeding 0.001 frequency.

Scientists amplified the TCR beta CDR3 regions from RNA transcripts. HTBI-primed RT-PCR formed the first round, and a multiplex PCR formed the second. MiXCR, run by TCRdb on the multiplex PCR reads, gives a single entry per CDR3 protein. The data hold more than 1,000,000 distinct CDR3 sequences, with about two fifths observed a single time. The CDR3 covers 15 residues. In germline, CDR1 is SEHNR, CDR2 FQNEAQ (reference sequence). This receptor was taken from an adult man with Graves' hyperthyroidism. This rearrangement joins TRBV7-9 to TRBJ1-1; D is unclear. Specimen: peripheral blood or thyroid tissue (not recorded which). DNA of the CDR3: TGCGCCAGCAGCCAAGAGGGCGGGGTAGGAACTGAAGCTTTCTTT. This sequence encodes CASSQEGGVGTEAFF.